The source of this TCR beta chain is a study of blood T cell repertoires in COVID-19. Germline V CDR1 and CDR2: LGHDT, YNNKEL (reference sequence). V shed 3 bases and J shed 10 bases, with 13 bases lying between them. CDR3 size: 14 residues. As originally analysed: Quantification of nucleated cells was approximated via reference gene primer amplification. Data came from immunoSEQ multiplex PCR; TCRdb stores just in-frame clones and leaves some out. That table is the source of V, J and clone size, and D and trimming were worked out from the DNA. In the table there are about 150,000 clones, over 70% of which are singletons.

The TCR was taken from a man in his sixties with acute or convalescent COVID-19. Material for sequencing was peripheral blood. The J gene is TRBJ1-6, the V gene TRBV3-1 (or the pseudogene TRBV3-2), with D uncertain. CDR3 loop: CASSQRAGESPLHF. The CDR3 bases are TGTGCCAGCAGCCAGAGGGCAGGAGAGTCACCCCTCCACTTT.